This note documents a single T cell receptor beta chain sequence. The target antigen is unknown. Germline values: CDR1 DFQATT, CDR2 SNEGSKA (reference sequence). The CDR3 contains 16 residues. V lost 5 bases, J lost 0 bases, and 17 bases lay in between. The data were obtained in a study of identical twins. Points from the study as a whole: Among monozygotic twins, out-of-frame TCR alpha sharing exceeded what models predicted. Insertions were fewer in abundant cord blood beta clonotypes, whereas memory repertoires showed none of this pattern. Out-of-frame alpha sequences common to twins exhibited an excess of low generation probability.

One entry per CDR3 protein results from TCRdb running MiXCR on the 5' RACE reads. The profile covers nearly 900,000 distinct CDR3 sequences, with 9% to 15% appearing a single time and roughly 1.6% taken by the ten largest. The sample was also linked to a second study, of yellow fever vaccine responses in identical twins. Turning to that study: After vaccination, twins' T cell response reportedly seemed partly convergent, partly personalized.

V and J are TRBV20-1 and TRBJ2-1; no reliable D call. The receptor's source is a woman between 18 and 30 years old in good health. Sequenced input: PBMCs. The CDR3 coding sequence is TGCAGTGCTCATGACCCAACCGAAAGCTCCTACAATGAGCAGTTCTTC. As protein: CSAHDPTESSYNEQFF.